This entry features one T cell receptor (beta chain) sequence. This sample was taken from a study of blood T cell repertoires in COVID-19. Study context: Nucleic acid was either cDNA or gDNA, and it came from T cells, B-cell-depleted T cells, or PBMCs.

Authors' processing steps: Cell counts per sample came from amplifying reference gene primers. Only in-frame clones appear in the TCRdb table, and some are missing; sequencing was by immunoSEQ multiplex PCR. That table furnishes V, J and clone size, whereas the DNA furnished D and trimming. The repertoire consists of some 120,000 clones, with almost 70% occurring once and the leading ten covering approximately 2.3%. Specimen: peripheral blood. The source of this sequence is an older woman with acute or convalescent COVID-19.

CDR3 in DNA: TGTGCCACCAGCGGAGGTAGCGGGGGACCACAAGAGACCCAGTACTTC. It specifies CATSGGSGGPQETQYF. The genes are TRBV24-1 and TRBJ2-5, with TRBD2 matching over 9 bases. J lost 2 bases, V lost 7 bases, and 10 bases had no gene match. The CDR3 covers 16 residues. Germline V CDR1 and CDR2: KGHDR, SFDVKD.